These T cell receptor beta chains were read from a single sample in a study of T-cell reconstitution after alpha-beta-depleted transplantation in children. TCRdb passed the PCR reads through MiXCR, listing each CDR3 protein once. Among hundreds of thousands of distinct CDR3 sequences listed, 15% to 20% were seen once. This sample comprised PBMCs, mostly from graft donor cells, obtained 360 days after TCRalphabeta/CD19-depleted stem cell transplant. These receptors were obtained from a male patient younger than 18 who had a stem cell transplant for acute lymphoblastic leukemia, so the T cells may come from the graft donor. The CDR3 runs from the conserved cysteine through the conserved F or W. The D gene is left open where the match is weak. Rows may omit the clone size; those that give it use once, few, many or a size class.

d_call cdr3_length j_call v_call clone_size cdr3_nt cdr3_aa
NA 12 TRBJ1-2 TRBV7-9 NA TGTGCCAGCAGGGGCGAATCGGGAGGCTACACCTTC CASRGESGGYTF
TRBD1 14 TRBJ2-7 TRBV5-5 few TGTGCCAGCAGCGGGTGGGACAGCGTCTACGAGCAGTACTTC CASSGWDSVYEQYF
NA 18 TRBJ1-6 TRBV4-1 few TGCGCCAGCAGCCAAGGGGACGGTCGGAGCTCCTATAATTCACCCCTCCACTTT CASSQGDGRSSYNSPLHF
TRBD2 13 TRBJ2-1 TRBV7-3 few TGTGCCAGCAGCTTAGAGGGCGGACTAGCGCAGTTCTTC CASSLEGGLAQFF
TRBD1 16 TRBJ2-1 TRBV11-1 NA TGTGCCAGCAGCTCGGGACAGCCGAGCTCCTACAATGAGCAGTTCTTC CASSSGQPSSYNEQFF
NA 16 TRBJ2-2 TRBV24-1 NA TGTGCCACCAGTGATTTGGATGGGGGCCGGACCGGGGAGCTGTTTTTT CATSDLDGGRTGELFF
NA 11 TRBJ2-3 TRBV25-1 few TGTGCCAGCCGACTAGGGCATTTGCAGTATTTT CASRLGHLQYF
TRBD2 15 TRBJ2-7 TRBV10-2 few TGCGCCAGCAGGCTAGCGGGAGCCCTTGCCTACGAGCAGTACTTC CASRLAGALAYEQYF
NA 13 TRBJ2-1 TRBV6-5 few TGTGCCAGCAGTTATTCGGAGAACAATGAGCAGTTCTTC CASSYSENNEQFF
NA 14 TRBJ2-5 TRBV18 NA TGTGCCAGCTCACCATCCGTCCTACGGGAGACCCAGTACTTC CASSPSVLRETQYF
NA 14 TRBJ2-1 TRBV5-1 once TGCGCCAGCAGCTTAAGCAGCCAGACGAATAAGCAGTTCTTC CASSLSSQTNKQFF
TRBD2 14 TRBJ2-5 TRBV10-3 NA TGTGCCATCAGTGGACTAGCGGGAGGAGAGACCCAGTACTTC CAISGLAGGETQYF